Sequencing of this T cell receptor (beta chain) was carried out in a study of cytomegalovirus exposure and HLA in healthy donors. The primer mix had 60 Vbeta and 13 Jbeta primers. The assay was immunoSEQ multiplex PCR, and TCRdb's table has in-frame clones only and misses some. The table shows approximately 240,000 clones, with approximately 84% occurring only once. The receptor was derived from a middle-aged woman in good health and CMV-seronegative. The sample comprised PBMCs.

The CDR3 DNA follows: TGTGCCAGCAGTTTATCGTGGGCCAACCAGGCCTACGAGCAGTACTTC. It is translated as CASSLSWANQAYEQYF. This rearrangement joins TRBV27 to TRBJ2-7; no reliable D call. Germline V gene data show CDR1 as MNHEY and CDR2 as SMNVEV (reference sequence). This CDR3 spans 16 amino acids. The V end was cut by 0 bases, the J end by 2 bases, with 14 bases between.